This T cell receptor (beta chain) was sequenced in a study of T cell responses to AZD1222 COVID-19 vaccine. Measured with immunoSEQ multiplex PCR; TCRdb has only the in-frame clones, and not every one. The sample includes roughly 130,000 clones, about nine tenths of them seen just once. In its sample, this clone was seen once. The germline V and J ends were trimmed by 4 bases and 5 bases, with 11 bases remaining between them. There are 13 residues in the CDR3. Per the germline V gene, CDR1 is SGDLS and CDR2 is YYNGEE. The chain combines TRBV9 with TRBJ2-3; D is ambiguous. The clonotype was recovered from an adult in good health. The sample was peripheral blood, taken on day 0 of MenACWY control vaccination. CDR3 in amino acids: CASSPQRLDTQYF. The CDR3 DNA sequence: TGTGCCAGCAGCCCTCAGCGTCTAGATACGCAGTATTTT.